This TCR beta chain was captured in a study of cytomegalovirus exposure and HLA in healthy donors. Here immunoSEQ multiplex PCR was the method, and the copy in TCRdb shows in-frame clones only, minus some. The sample carries around 75,000 clones, around four fifths recorded once. Trimming stripped 5 bases from V and 7 bases from J, with 21 bases between. The V gene's germline CDR1 is SGHTA and CDR2 FQGTGA. The CDR3 runs 15 residues. The material sequenced was PBMCs. This chain connects TRBV7-3 to TRBJ2-7; tentatively, D is TRBD2 (7 bases). This clonotype was obtained from a young man in good health and CMV-seronegative. The CDR3 is CASSPTGRGGGEQYF. CDR3 in DNA: TGTGCCAGCAGCCCGACTGGGAGGGGGGGAGGGGAGCAGTACTTC.